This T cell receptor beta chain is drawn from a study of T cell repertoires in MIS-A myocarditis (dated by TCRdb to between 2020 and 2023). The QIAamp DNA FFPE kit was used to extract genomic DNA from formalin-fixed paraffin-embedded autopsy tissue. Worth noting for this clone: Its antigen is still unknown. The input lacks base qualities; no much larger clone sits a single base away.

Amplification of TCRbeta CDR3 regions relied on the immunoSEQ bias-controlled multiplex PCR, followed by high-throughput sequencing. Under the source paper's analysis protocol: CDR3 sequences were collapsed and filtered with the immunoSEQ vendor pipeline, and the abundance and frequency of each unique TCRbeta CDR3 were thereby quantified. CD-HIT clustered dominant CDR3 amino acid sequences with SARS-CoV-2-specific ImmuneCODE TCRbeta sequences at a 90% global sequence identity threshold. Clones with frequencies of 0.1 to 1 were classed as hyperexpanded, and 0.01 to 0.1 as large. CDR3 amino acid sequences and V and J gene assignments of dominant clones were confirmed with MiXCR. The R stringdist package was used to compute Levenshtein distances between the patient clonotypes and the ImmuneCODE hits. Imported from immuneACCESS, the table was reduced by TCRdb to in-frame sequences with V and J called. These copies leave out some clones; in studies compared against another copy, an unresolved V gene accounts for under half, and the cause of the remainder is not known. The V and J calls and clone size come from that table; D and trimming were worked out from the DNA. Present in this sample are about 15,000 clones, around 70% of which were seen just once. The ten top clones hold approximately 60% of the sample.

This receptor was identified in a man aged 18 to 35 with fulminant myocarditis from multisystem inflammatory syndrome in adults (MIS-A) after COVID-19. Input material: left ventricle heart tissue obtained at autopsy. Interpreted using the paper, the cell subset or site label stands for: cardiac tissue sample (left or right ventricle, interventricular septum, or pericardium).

The CDR3 has the sequence CASSVRGQNFGAKNIQYF. The sequence in DNA is TGTGCCAGCAGCGTAAGGGGACAGAACTTCGGAGCCAAAAACATTCAGTACTTC. The chain joins TRBV13 to TRBJ2-4, and 7 junctional nucleotides match TRBD1. The CDR3 spans 18 residues, from the cysteine through the phenylalanine. Only CDR3 DNA is held: 54 bases, read in frame from base 1. Trimming removed 5 bases from V and 0 bases from J; the gene matches leave 13 bases unexplained. CDR1 and CDR2, looked up from the germline V gene (reference sequence), are PRHDT and FYEKMQ.